The 15 T cell receptor beta chains in this list originate from one sample, sequenced in a study of shared clonotypes between healthy human individuals. The assay was immunoSEQ multiplex PCR, and TCRdb's table has in-frame clones only and misses some. The table lists approximately 2,200,000 clones, about 93% of them singletons. CD8 cells regarded as naive lacked CD45RO, were positively chosen for CCR7, and omitted terminally differentiated effector memory CD45RA+ cells. Sequences were obtained from naive CD8+ T cells from PBMCs. These receptors all stem from a man younger than 30 in good health. Some clones in this sample may be carry-over from other donors' samples.

The genes are TRBV5-6 and TRBJ1-2; 9 positions agree with TRBD1. Germline trimming cut 4 bases from V and 8 bases from J; bases unmatched to any gene: 12. In germline, CDR1 is SGHDT, CDR2 YYEEEE. CDR3 size: 15 residues. Here the CDR3 DNA reads TGTGCCAGCAGCAACCGGGACAGGGTGATACTCGGCTACACCTTC. Translation gives CASSNRDRVILGYTF. Together with reference TRBV5-6 and TRBJ1-2, the CDR3 gives the full variable domain: DAGVTQSPTHLIKTRGQQVTLRCSPKSGHDTVSWYQQALGQGPQFIFQYYEEEERQRGNFPDRFSGHQFPNYSSELNVNALLLGDSALYLCASSNRDRVILGYTFGSGTRLTVV.

Only one count was recorded for this clone. This chain joins TRBV5-1 and TRBJ2-3, with D tentatively TRBD2 (5 bases). The germline gives CDR1 SGHRS, CDR2 YFSETQ. V was cut by 4 bases and J by 2 bases, with 17 bases left in between. This CDR3 is 16 amino acids long. CDR3: CASSQATKADTDTQYF. The CDR3 DNA is TGCGCCAGCAGCCAGGCCACTAAAGCGGACACAGATACGCAGTATTTT.

The V and J genes are TRBV4-1 and TRBJ2-7, with D possibly matching TRBD1 (6 bases). Germline values: CDR1 MGHRA, CDR2 YSYEKL. This CDR3 region has 13 residues. Trimming shortened V by 8 bases and J by 5 bases, and 16 bases separated the two germline ends. The DNA of the CDR3 is TGCGCCAGCGGGGGCAGCCTGAAGGACGAGCAGTACTTC. It specifies CASGGSLKDEQYF.

The rearrangement links TRBV7-8 to TRBJ1-4; perhaps TRBD1 as D (5 bases). Trimming left V 4 bases short and J 2 bases short, with 26 bases between. The V gene's germline CDR1 is SGHVS and CDR2 FQNEAQ. CDR3 length equals 20 residues. The CDR3 DNA follows: TGTGCCAGCAGCTCACTAATGATGGGACCCTCATTTTACACTAATGAAAAACTGTTTTTT. It is translated as CASSSLMMGPSFYTNEKLFF.

V and J are TRBV9 and TRBJ2-2; D possibly uses TRBD1 or TRBD2 (5 bases each). Germline V gene lookup returns CDR1 SGDLS and CDR2 YYNGEE. The CDR3 extends over 14 amino acids. V was cut by 0 bases and J by 5 bases, with 8 bases left in between. DNA for the CDR3: TGTGCCAGCAGCGTAGGGGACGCAACCGGGGAGCTGTTTTTT. It codes for CASSVGDATGELFF.

The chain employs TRBV5-1 and TRBJ2-7; 7 nucleotides align to TRBD1. Unmatched junction bases numbered 19, after V lost 4 bases and J lost 3 bases. Germline V gives CDR1 SGHRS, CDR2 YFSETQ. This CDR3 contains 18 residues. CDR3 nucleotides: TGCGCCAGCAGCCCGGAAACCAAAACGGGGAGACAGGGCTACGAGCAGTACTTC. Its translation: CASSPETKTGRQGYEQYF.

The chain employs TRBV27 and TRBJ2-3, with 8 bases fitting TRBD2. The V segment lost 2 bases and the J segment 0 bases; nucleotides outside the gene matches: 1. The V gene's germline CDR1 is MNHEY and CDR2 SMNVEV (reference sequence). CDR3 length: 15 residues. This chain's CDR3 is CASSLVAGSTDTQYF. The CDR3 DNA is TGTGCCAGCAGTTTAGTAGCGGGGAGCACAGATACGCAGTATTTT.

This sequence joins TRBV5-1 and TRBJ2-2, with D perhaps TRBD1 or TRBD2 (5 bases each). The CDR3 extends over 15 amino acids. The V gene lost 1 base and the J gene lost 5 bases, with 12 bases spanning the gap. In germline, CDR1 is SGHRS, CDR2 YFSETQ. The CDR3 region is CASSLYGGLTGELFF. In DNA form, the CDR3 reads TGCGCCAGCAGCTTGTATGGGGGTTTGACCGGGGAGCTGTTTTTT. Looking up the rest from reference TRBV5-1 and TRBJ2-2 gives the full variable domain: KAGVTQTPRYLIKTRGQQVTLSCSPISGHRSVSWYQQTPGQGLQFLFEYFSETQRNKGNFPGRFSGRQFSNSRSEMNVSTLELGDSALYLCASSLYGGLTGELFFGEGSRLTVL.

V usage is TRBV4-3 and J usage is TRBJ2-1, with D perhaps given as TRBD1 or TRBD2 (5 bases each). V dropped 0 bases and J dropped 5 bases, with 8 bases sitting between them. In germline, CDR1 is LGHNA, CDR2 YSLEER. The CDR3 is made up of 14 amino acids. The CDR3 here is CASSQEGTDNEQFF. The CDR3 nucleotides are TGCGCCAGCAGCCAAGAAGGGACCGACAATGAGCAGTTCTTC.

The chain has TRBV27 and TRBJ1-2; D possibly corresponds to TRBD1 (5 bases). The germline CDR1 and CDR2 sequences are MNHEY and SMNVEV (reference sequence). Trimming cost V 2 bases and J 4 bases, with 14 bases left between them. This CDR3 is built from 15 residues. The DNA of the CDR3 is TGTGCCAGCAGTTTACTCCCCCCAGGGCCCTATGGCTACACCTTC. Translation gives CASSLLPPGPYGYTF.

Worth noting for this clone: No conserved phenylalanine or tryptophan is present at the end of the CDR3, so a read error is the likely explanation. The DNA is left out, because the CDR3 cannot be placed on it with certainty; the CDR3 is given as TCRdb lists it. The chain links TRBV21-1 to TRBJ2-7. TRBV21-1 counts as a pseudogene. The CDR3 sequence runs 14 residues, both termini included. The CDR3 spells CASSERRARLDLPH.

The chain employs TRBV7-9 and TRBJ1-5; D may be TRBD1 (5 bases). Germline values: CDR1 SEHNR, CDR2 FQNEAQ (reference sequence). This CDR3 comprises 13 residues. The V gene lost 5 bases and the J gene lost 6 bases, with 11 bases spanning the gap. The CDR3 region has the DNA TGTGCCAGCAGCGGGGGTAGCGGTCAGCCCCAGCATTTT. Translation: CASSGGSGQPQHF.

The V and J genes are TRBV7-9 and TRBJ2-5, with a weak D call TRBD2 (5 bases). The J call may not be correct, given that the DNA end is closer to TRBJ2-7. Germline V CDR1 and CDR2: SEHNR, FQNEAQ (reference sequence). This CDR3 region has 13 residues. The CDR3 DNA follows: TGTGCCAGCAGCCCCAGGACTCACGACGAGCAGTACTTC. This codes for CASSPRTHDEQYF.

V is TRBV14 and J is TRBJ2-7; unclear D gene. V was cut by 1 base and J by 6 bases, with 7 bases left in between. In germline, CDR1 is SGHDN, CDR2 FVKESK. The length of the CDR3 is 12 residues. The CDR3 sequence is CASSQVFGEQYF. Here the CDR3 DNA reads TGTGCCAGCAGCCAAGTATTCGGCGAGCAGTACTTC.

This clone turned up a few times. V usage is TRBV7-9 and J usage is TRBJ1-1, with D perhaps matching TRBD1 (5 bases). In germline, CDR1 is SEHNR, CDR2 FQNEAQ (reference sequence). Trimming shortened V by 6 bases and J by 4 bases, and 9 bases separated the two germline ends. CDR3 length equals 12 residues. CDR3 sequence: CASRFTGTEAFF. The CDR3 nucleotides are TGTGCCAGCAGATTCACAGGCACTGAAGCTTTCTTT.